This T cell receptor beta chain was recorded in a study of vaccination effects on CD4 cells after COVID-19. Overall study context: The post-vaccine samples were taken, at the median, 72 days after the second dose. Study conclusions and caveats: Within healthy vaccinees, only 1 of 255 vaccine-induced clones displayed cross-reactivity with common cold coronaviruses.

Before sequencing took place, the ViraFEST assay used viral peptide pools to expand antigen-specific CD4+ T cells. Subsequent to a culture period of 10 to 11 days, CD4+ T cells were isolated. It was two doses of either the BNT162b2 or mRNA-1273 vaccine that participants received. Cultures of a few million PBMC per well contained about 10 IU/ml IL-2 plus 10 ug/ml peptides. In regard to this clone: As yet, its antigen is unknown.

Profiling relied on immunoSEQ multiplex PCR, and the TCRdb table lists in-frame clones only, not all of them. The sample contains 25,000 to 30,000 clones, about 73% of which appear only once. The source of this sequence is a human donor who received a COVID-19 vaccine. Sequences were derived from CD4+ T cells from PBMCs cultured with HCoV-NL63 spike peptides, sampled after COVID-19 vaccination.

The CDR3 sequence: CASSNRGTGGSPLHF. DNA for the CDR3: TGTGCCAGCAGTAACAGGGGCACGGGGGGTTCACCCCTCCACTTT. The V call is TRBV2, the J call TRBJ1-6; 7 positions agree with TRBD1. The V and J ends lost 5 bases and 9 bases, in that order; junction bases with no gene match: 10. Germline loops: CDR1 SNHLY, CDR2 FYNNEI. The CDR3 contains 15 residues.